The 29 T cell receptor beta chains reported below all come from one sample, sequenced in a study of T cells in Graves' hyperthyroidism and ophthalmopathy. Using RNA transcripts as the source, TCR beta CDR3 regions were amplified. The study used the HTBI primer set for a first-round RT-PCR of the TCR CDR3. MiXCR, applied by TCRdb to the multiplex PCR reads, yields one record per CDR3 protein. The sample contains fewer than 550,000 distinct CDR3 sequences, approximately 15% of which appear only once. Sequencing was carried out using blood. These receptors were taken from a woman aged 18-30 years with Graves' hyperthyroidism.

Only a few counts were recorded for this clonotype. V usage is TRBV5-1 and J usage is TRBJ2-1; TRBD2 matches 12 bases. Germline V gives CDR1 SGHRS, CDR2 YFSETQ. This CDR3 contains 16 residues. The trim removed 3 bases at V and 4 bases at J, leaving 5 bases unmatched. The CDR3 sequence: CASSWTSGTPYNEQFF. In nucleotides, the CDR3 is TGCGCCAGCAGCTGGACTAGCGGGACTCCTTACAATGAGCAGTTCTTC.

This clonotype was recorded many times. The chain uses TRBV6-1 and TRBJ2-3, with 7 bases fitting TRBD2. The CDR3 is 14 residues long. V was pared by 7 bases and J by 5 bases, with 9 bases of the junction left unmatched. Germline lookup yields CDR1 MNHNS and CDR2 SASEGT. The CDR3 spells CASTPGGGRDTQYF. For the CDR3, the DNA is TGTGCCAGCACCCCAGGCGGGGGAAGAGATACGCAGTATTTT.

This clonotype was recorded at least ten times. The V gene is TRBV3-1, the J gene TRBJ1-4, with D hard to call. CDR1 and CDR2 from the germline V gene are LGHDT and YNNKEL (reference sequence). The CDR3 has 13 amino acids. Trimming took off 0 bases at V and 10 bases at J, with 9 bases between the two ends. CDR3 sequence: CASSQEVDAKLFF. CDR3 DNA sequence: TGTGCCAGCAGCCAAGAAGTGGACGCAAAACTGTTTTTT.

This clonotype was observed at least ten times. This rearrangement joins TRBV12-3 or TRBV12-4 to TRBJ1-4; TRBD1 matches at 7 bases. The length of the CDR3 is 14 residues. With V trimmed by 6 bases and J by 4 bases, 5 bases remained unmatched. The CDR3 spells CASSLGQINEKLFF. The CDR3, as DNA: TGTGCCAGCAGCCTGGGACAGATTAATGAAAAACTGTTTTTT.

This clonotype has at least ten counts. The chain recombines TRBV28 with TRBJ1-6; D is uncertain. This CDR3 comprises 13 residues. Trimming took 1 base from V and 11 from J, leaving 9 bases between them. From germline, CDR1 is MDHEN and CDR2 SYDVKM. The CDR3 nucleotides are TGTGCCAGCAGTTTATCTCCGAGAGCACCCCTCCACTTT. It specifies CASSLSPRAPLHF.

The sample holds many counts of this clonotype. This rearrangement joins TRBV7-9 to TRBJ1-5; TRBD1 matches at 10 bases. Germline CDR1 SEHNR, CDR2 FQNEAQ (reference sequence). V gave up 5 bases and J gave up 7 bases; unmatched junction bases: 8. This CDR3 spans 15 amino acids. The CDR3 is CASSAGTGDGQPQHF. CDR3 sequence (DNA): TGTGCCAGCAGCGCCGGGACAGGGGACGGGCAGCCCCAGCATTTT.

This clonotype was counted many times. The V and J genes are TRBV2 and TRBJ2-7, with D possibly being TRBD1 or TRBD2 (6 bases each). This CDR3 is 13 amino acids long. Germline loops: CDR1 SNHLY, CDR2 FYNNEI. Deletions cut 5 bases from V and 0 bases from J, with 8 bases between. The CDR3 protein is CASSRGDSYEQYF. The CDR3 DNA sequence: TGTGCCAGCAGTAGGGGGGACTCCTACGAGCAGTACTTC.

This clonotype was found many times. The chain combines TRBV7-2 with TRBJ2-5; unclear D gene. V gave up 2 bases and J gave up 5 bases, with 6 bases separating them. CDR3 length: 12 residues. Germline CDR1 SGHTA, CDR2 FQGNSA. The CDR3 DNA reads TGTGCCAGCAGCTTACCGCTGGAGACCCAGTACTTC. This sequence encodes CASSLPLETQYF.

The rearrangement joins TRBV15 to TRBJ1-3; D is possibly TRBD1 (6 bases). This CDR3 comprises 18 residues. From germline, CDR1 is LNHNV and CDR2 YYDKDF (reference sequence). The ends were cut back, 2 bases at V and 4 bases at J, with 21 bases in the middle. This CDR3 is CATSRSGGALLKGNTIYF. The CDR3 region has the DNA TGTGCCACCAGCAGAAGTGGGGGGGCCCTCCTAAAAGGAAACACCATATATTTT.

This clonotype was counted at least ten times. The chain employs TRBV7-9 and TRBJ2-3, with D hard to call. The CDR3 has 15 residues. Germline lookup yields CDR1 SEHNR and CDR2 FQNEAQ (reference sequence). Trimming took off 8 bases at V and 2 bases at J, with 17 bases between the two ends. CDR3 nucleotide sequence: TGTGCCAGCTTCCGCACCGGTTGGGACACAGATACGCAGTATTTT. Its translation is CASFRTGWDTDTQYF.

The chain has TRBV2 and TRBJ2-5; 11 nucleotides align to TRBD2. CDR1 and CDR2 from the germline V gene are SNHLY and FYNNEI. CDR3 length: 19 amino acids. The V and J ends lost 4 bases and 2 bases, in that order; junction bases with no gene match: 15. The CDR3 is CASSVRQGRLAGRQETQYF. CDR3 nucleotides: TGTGCCAGCAGTGTCCGACAGGGCCGACTAGCGGGGAGGCAAGAGACCCAGTACTTC.

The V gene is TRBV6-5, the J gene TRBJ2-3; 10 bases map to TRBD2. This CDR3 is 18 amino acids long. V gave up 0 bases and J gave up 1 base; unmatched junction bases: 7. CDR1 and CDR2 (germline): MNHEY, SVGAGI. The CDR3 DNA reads TGTGCCAGCAGTTACTCGACGACTAGCGGGCGCGGCACAGATACGCAGTATTTT. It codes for CASSYSTTSGRGTDTQYF.

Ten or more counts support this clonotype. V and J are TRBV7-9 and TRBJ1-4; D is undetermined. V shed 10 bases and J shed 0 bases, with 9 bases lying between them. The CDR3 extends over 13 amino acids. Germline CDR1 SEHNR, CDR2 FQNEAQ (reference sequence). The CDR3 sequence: CATVGPTNEKLFF. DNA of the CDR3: TGTGCCACCGTCGGGCCAACTAATGAAAAACTGTTTTTT.

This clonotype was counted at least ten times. Here the CDR3 reads CASITGTGTTGELFF. The DNA for the CDR3 is TGTGCCAGCATCACTGGGACAGGGACCACCGGGGAGCTGTTTTTT. The chain couples TRBV6-1 to TRBJ2-2; the match to TRBD1 covers 9 bases. Germline lookup yields CDR1 MNHNS and CDR2 SASEGT. Trimming at V came to 7 bases and at J to 4 bases, leaving 7 bases not matched to a gene. The CDR3 has 15 residues.

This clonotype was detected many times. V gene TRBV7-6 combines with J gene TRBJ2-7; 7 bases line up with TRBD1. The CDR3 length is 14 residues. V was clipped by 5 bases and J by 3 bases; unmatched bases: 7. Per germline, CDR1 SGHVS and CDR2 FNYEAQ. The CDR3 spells CASSKGARNYEQYF. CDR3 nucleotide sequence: TGTGCCAGCAGCAAGGGGGCCCGAAACTACGAGCAGTACTTC.

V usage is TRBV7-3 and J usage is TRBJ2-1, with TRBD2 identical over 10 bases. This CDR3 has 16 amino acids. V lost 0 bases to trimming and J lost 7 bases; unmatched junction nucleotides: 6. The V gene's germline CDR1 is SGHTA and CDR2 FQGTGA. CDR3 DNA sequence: TGTGCCAGCAGCTTAACAGCGGGGGGGCCAAGAAATGAGCAGTTCTTC. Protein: CASSLTAGGPRNEQFF.

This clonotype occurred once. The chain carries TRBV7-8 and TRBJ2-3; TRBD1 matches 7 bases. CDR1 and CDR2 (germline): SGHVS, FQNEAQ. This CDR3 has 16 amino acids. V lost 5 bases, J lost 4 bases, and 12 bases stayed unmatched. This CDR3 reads CASSTQGNRPSDTQYF. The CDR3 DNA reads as TGTGCCAGCAGCACACAGGGGAATCGGCCTTCAGATACGCAGTATTTT.

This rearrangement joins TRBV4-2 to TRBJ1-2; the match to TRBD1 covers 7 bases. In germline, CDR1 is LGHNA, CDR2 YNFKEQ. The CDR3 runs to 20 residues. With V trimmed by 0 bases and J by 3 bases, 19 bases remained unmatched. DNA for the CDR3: TGTGCCAGCAGCCAAGATTCGGGAGGGTTCGGTTTGGGGACAGACTATGGCTACACCTTC. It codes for CASSQDSGGFGLGTDYGYTF.

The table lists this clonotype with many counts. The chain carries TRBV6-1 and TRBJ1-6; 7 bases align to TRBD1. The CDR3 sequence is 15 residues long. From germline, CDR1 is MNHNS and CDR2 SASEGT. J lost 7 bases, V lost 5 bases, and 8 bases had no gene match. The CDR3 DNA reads TGTGCCAGCAGTTATGGACAGGACGGCAATTCACCCCTCCACTTT. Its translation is CASSYGQDGNSPLHF.

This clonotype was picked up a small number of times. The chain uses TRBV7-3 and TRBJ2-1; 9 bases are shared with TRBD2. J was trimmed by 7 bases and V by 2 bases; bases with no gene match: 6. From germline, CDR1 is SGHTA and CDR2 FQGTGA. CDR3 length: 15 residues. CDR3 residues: CASSLFAGGPNEQFF. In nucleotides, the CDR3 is TGTGCCAGCAGCTTATTTGCGGGGGGGCCGAATGAGCAGTTCTTC.

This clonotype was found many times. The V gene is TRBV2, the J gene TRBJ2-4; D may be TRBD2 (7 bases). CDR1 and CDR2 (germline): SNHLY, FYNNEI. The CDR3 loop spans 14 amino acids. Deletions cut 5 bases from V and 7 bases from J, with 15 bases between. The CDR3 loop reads CASSPGGGANIQYF. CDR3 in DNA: TGTGCCAGCAGTCCCGGTGGGGGGGCGAACATTCAGTACTTC.

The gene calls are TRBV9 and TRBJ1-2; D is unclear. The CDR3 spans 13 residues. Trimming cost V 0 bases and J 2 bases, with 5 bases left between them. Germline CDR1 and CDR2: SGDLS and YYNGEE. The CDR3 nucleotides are TGTGCCAGCAGCGTAGCGTGGAACTATGGCTACACCTTC. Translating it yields CASSVAWNYGYTF.

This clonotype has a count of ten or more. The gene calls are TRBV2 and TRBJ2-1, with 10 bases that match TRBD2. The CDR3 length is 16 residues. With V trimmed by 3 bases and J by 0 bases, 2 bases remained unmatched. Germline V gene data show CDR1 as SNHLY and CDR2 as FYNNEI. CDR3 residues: CASSDRLAGSYNEQFF. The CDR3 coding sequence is TGTGCCAGCAGTGACCGACTAGCGGGCTCCTACAATGAGCAGTTCTTC.

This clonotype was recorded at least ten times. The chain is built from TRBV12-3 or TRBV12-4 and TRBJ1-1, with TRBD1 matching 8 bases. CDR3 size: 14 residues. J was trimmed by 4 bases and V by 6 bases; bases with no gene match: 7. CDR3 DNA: TGTGCCAGCAGGACAACAGGGGGGAGCACTGAAGCTTTCTTT. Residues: CASRTTGGSTEAFF.

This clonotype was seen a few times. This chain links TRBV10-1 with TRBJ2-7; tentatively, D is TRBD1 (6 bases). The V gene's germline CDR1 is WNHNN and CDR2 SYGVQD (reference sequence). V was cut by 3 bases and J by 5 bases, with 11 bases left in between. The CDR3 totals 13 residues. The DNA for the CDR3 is TGCGCCAGCAGTGAACACAGGGTGGACGAGCAGTACTTC. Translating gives CASSEHRVDEQYF.

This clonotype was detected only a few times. This CDR3 is CSAEWRGGLAGPYEQYF. The CDR3 coding sequence is TGCAGTGCTGAATGGAGGGGGGGGCTAGCGGGGCCCTACGAGCAGTACTTC. The V and J genes are TRBV20-1 and TRBJ2-7; 9 nucleotides line up with TRBD2. This CDR3 comprises 17 residues. J lost 2 bases, V lost 5 bases, and 16 bases had no gene match. The germline CDR1 and CDR2 sequences are DFQATT and SNEGSKA (reference sequence).

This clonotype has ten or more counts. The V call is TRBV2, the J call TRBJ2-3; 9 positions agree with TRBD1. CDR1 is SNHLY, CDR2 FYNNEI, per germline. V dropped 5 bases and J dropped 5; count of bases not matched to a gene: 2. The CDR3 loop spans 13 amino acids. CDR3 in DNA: TGTGCCAGCAGTCGACAGGGGGTAGATACGCAGTATTTT. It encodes CASSRQGVDTQYF.

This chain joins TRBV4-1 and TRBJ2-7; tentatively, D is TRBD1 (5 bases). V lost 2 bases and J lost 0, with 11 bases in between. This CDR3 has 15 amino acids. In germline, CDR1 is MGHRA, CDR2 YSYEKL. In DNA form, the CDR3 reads TGCGCCAGCAGCCAACGACAGTTGAGCTCCTACGAGCAGTACTTC. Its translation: CASSQRQLSSYEQYF.

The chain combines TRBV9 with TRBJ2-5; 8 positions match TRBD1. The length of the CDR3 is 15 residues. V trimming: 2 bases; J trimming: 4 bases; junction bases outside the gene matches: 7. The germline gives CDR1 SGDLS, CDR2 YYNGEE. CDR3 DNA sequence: TGTGCCAGCAGCGTTGCAGGGGGCTCTTTAGAGACCCAGTACTTC. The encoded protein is CASSVAGGSLETQYF.